This T cell receptor beta chain was recovered during a study of cytomegalovirus exposure and HLA in healthy donors. The wider study: A later analysis reported the 120 or so validation repertoires used the same platform as the approximately 670 first-cohort repertoires. Whole-study findings and limits: Through in vitro validation, a few CMV-associated chains were shown to be specific for CMV antigens. The tendency of first-cohort TCR clusters to co-occur in the 100 to 150 validation repertoires emerged from a later analysis.

Germline CDR1 reads SNHLY; CDR2 reads FYNNEI. This CDR3 comprises 16 residues. The V segment lost 7 bases and the J segment 2 bases; nucleotides outside the gene matches: 10. The protocol was immunoSEQ multiplex PCR, while the TCRdb copy is restricted to in-frame clones and leaves out a portion. The data show around 49,000 clones, roughly nine tenths seen once. Of note for this clone: Its antigen is currently unknown.

An approximately 130-subject validation cohort, separate from the 666-subject first cohort, supplied the donors. The sequencing input was PBMCs. The chain carries TRBV2 and TRBJ2-3; 9 nucleotides align to TRBD2. The TCR comes from a man aged 18 to 30 in good health and CMV-seronegative. The CDR3 nucleotides are TGTGCCAGCATTCCTAGCGGGAAAACCCACACAGATACGCAGTATTTT. As protein: CASIPSGKTHTDTQYF.